A single sample is the source of the 3 T cell receptor beta chains below, sequenced in a study of control samples from healthy donors and cancer patients. The assay was immunoSEQ multiplex PCR, and TCRdb's table has in-frame clones only and misses some. The data show about 92,000 clones, roughly 82% seen once. Sample: blood. Receptors originate from a woman aged 60-75 years in good health.

This clone turned up a few times. Other DNA variants within this sample encode the same CDR3. The rearrangement links TRBV6-5 to TRBJ2-1, with 8 nucleotides matching TRBD2. After removal of 7 bases from V and 3 bases from J, the junction contained 8 bases not matched to a gene. This CDR3 is built from 15 residues. Germline-derived CDR1 and CDR2 are MNHEY and SVGAGI. The CDR3 is CASTPGTRGYNEQFF. CDR3 bases: TGTGCCAGCACCCCCGGGACTAGGGGCTACAATGAGCAGTTCTTC.

The V and J genes are TRBV7-9 and TRBJ2-1, with unresolved D. The length of the CDR3 is 12 residues. Germline V lookup: CDR1 SEHNR, CDR2 FQNEAQ (reference sequence). V was cut by 1 base and J by 7 bases, with 5 bases left in between. The CDR3 bases are TGTGCCAGCAGCTTAGGTAGTAATGAGCAGTTCTTC. Encoded protein: CASSLGSNEQFF.

This chain joins TRBV4-3 and TRBJ1-2; D call uncertain. The CDR3 extends over 14 amino acids. Between the trimmed V and J ends, which lost 0 bases and 4 bases, there was a span of 9 bases. CDR1 is LGHNA and CDR2 is YSLEER in the germline V gene. For the CDR3, the DNA is TGCGCCAGCAGCCAAGATCGGGCAGCCTATGGCTACACCTTC. The encoded protein is CASSQDRAAYGYTF.